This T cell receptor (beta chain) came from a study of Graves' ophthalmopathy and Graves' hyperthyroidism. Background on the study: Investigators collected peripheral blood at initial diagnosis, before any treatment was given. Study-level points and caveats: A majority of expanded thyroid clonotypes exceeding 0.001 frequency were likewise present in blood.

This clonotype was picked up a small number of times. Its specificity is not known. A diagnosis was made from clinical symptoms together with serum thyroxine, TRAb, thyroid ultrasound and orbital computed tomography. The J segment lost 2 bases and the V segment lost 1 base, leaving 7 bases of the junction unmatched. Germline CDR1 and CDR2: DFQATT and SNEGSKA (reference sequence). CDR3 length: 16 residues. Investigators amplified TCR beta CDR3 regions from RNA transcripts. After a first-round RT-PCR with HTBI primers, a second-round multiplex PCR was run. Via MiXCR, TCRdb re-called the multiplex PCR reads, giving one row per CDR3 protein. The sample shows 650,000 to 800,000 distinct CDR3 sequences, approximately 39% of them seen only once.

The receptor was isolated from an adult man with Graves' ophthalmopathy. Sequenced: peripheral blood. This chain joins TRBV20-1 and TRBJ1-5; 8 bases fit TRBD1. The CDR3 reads CSARVGTGGRNQPQHF. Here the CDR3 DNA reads TGCAGTGCTAGAGTCGGGACAGGAGGTCGCAATCAGCCCCAGCATTTT.